One T cell receptor beta chain is described in this entry. The sample belongs to a study of control samples from healthy donors and cancer patients. The CDR3 is 17 amino acids. The germline gives CDR1 SGHNT, CDR2 YYREEE (reference sequence). After removal of 3 bases from V and 6 bases from J, the junction contained 12 bases not matched to a gene. Libraries were prepared by immunoSEQ multiplex PCR; TCRdb keeps only in-frame clonotypes and omits some of them. The data show under 150,000 clones, over 90% seen once. The chain has TRBV5-4 and TRBJ2-1; TRBD2 matches at 10 bases. Sequencing was performed on blood. The receptor was isolated from a man between 25 and 39 years old in good health. The CDR3 DNA reads as TGTGCCAGCAGCTCTAGTGGCTCAGCGGGGGGGGTCAATGAGCAGTTCTTC. Its translation: CASSSSGSAGGVNEQFF.